Presented here are 8 T cell receptor beta chains from one specimen sequenced in a study of blood T cell dynamics during melanoma immunotherapy. Time point defined: week 3, after first cycle of checkpoint inhibitor. Assay: immunoSEQ multiplex PCR; the TCRdb copy retains only in-frame clones and omits some. Counted here are a few hundred clones, 75% to 85% occurring once; the ten biggest clones make up around a tenth. The sample here was central memory CD8+ T cells from blood, taken from a patient treated with checkpoint blockade. These receptors were taken from a human donor with melanoma.

This clone has a single count. The CDR3 is CASSRLPEEETQYF. CDR3 nucleotides: TGTGCCAGCAGCAGATTACCAGAGGAAGAGACCCAGTACTTC. The J gene is TRBJ2-5, the V gene TRBV21-1; the table's D gene call, TRBD2, was not cross checked with the DNA. TRBV21-1 is classified as a pseudogene. The CDR3 has 14 residues.

The chain joins TRBV9 to TRBJ2-3, with D unresolved. V was shortened by 0 bases and J by 0 bases, with 8 bases between the two germline ends. The germline gives CDR1 SGDLS, CDR2 YYNGEE. This CDR3 has 15 residues. The CDR3 loop reads CASSVDGGSTDTQYF. As DNA, the CDR3 is TGTGCCAGCAGCGTAGATGGCGGTAGCACAGATACGCAGTATTTT.

V usage is TRBV27 and J usage is TRBJ2-3; possible D gene TRBD2, 5 bases. This CDR3 region has 13 residues. The V gene's germline CDR1 is MNHEY and CDR2 SMNVEV (reference sequence). V lost 3 bases, J lost 2 bases, and 6 bases lay in between. CDR3: CASSFGLTDTQYF. DNA for the CDR3: TGTGCCAGCAGTTTTGGACTCACAGATACGCAGTATTTT.

This clone was counted a few times. This chain joins TRBV28 and TRBJ1-2, with 8 bases that match TRBD1. Germline-derived CDR1 and CDR2 are MDHEN and SYDVKM. Trimming cost V 6 bases and J 0 bases; bases outside gene matches: 9. There are 16 residues in the CDR3. The CDR3 spells CASSWTGFRANYGYTF. The CDR3 DNA reads TGTGCCAGCAGCTGGACAGGGTTTCGGGCTAACTATGGCTACACCTTC.

This clone was seen a handful of times. The chain has TRBV14 and TRBJ2-7, with unresolved D. The germline V gene encodes CDR1 SGHDN and CDR2 FVKESK. Trimming cost V 0 bases and J 3 bases, with 12 bases left between them. CDR3 length: 15 amino acids. The CDR3 sequence: CASSQEGSGFYEQYF. Here the CDR3 DNA reads TGTGCCAGCAGCCAAGAAGGCTCGGGCTTCTACGAGCAGTACTTC.

In DNA form, the CDR3 reads TGCGCCAGCAGCCAAGATAGACTGGGACCGTCGTCCTACGAGCAGTACTTC. The encoded protein is CASSQDRLGPSSYEQYF. The rearrangement joins TRBV4-3 to TRBJ2-7, with D perhaps assigned TRBD1 or TRBD2 (5 bases each). The germline gives CDR1 LGHNA, CDR2 YSLEER. The CDR3 spans 17 residues. V gave up 0 bases and J gave up 1 base, with 16 bases separating them.

This CDR3 reads CASREGTEAFF. Here the CDR3 DNA reads TGTGCCAGCAGAGAAGGAACTGAAGCTTTCTTT. The chain has TRBV6-5 and TRBJ1-1; D uncertain. Looked up from germline, CDR1 is MNHEY and CDR2 is SVGAGI. This CDR3 comprises 11 residues. The V end was cut by 6 bases, the J end by 5 bases, with 7 bases between.

V and J are TRBV29-1 and TRBJ1-2, with TRBD1 identical over 7 bases. This CDR3 region has 12 residues. Germline V gives CDR1 SQVTM, CDR2 ANQGSEA. V lost 6 bases and J lost 4; bases outside the gene matches: 5. Here the CDR3 reads CSVLTGLYGYTF. The CDR3 DNA follows: TGCAGCGTGTTGACAGGGCTCTATGGCTACACCTTC.